The T cell receptor beta chain described here comes from a study of T cell clones after liver transplantation. Study-wide results and caveats: Graft donor-reactive T cells possibly entered the graft instead of undergoing deletion.

The assay was immunoSEQ multiplex PCR, and TCRdb's table has in-frame clones only and misses some. The sample includes about 100,000 clones, 75% to 85% of them seen just once. V shed 6 bases and J 6 bases; nucleotides not matched to a gene: 21. Germline V gives CDR1 SNHLY, CDR2 FYNNEI. CDR3 length equals 19 residues. This clone was seen a few times. The antigen is undetermined. The J gene is TRBJ1-5, the V gene TRBV2, with 9 bases lining up with TRBD1. The starting material was CD4+ T cells from blood, obtained before liver transplant. The source of this sequence is a human donor who received a liver transplant. The CDR3 DNA is TGTGCCAGCAGACCCCGAGGACAGGGGATAATCGTTGCGACTCAGCCCCAGCATTTT. It codes for CASRPRGQGIIVATQPQHF.